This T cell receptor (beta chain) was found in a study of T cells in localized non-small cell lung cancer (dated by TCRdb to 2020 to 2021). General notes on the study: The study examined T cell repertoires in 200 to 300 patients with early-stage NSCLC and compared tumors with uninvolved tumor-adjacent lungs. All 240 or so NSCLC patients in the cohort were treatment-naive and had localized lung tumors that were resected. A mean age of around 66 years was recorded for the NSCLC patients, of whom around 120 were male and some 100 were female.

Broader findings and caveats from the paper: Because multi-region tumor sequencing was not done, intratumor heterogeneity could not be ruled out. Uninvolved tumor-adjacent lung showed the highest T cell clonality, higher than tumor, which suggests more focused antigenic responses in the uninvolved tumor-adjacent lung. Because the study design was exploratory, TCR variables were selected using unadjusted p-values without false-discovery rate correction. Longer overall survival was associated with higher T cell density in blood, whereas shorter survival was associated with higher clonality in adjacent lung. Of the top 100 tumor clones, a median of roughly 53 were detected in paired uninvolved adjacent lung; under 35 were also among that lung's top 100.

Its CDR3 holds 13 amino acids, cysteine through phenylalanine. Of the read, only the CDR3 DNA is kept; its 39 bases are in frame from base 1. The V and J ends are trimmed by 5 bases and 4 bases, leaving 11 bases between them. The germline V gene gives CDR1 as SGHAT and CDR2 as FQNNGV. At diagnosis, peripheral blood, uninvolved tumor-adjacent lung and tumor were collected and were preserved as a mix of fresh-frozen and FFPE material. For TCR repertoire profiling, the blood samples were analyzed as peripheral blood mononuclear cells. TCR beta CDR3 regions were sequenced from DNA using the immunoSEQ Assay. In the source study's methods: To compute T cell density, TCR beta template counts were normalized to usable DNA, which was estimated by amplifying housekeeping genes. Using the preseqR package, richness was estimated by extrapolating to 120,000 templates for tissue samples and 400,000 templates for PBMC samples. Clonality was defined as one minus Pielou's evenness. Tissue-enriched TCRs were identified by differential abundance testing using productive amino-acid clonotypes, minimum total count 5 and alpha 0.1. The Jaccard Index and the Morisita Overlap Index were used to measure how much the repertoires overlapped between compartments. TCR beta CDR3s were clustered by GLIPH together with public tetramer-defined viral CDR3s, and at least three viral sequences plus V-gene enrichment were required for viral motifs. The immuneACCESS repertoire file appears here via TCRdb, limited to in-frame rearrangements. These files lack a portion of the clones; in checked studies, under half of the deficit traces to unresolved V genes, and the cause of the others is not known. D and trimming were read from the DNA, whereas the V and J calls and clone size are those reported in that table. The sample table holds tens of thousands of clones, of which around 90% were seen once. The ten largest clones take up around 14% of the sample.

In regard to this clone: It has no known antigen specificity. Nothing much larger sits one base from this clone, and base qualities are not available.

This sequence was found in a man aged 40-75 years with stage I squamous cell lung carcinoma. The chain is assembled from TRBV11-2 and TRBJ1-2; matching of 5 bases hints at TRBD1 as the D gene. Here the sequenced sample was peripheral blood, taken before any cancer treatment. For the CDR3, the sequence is CASSPGRTYGYTF. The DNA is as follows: TGTGCCAGCAGCCCGGGACGGACCTATGGCTACACCTTC.